This T cell receptor (beta chain) was recorded in a study of post-analysis software for immune sequencing data. Overall study results and limits: Roughly five TRBV segments, including TRBV5-6, TRBV5-1 and TRBV20-1, were more frequent in patients than controls. Batch-mates among the samples co-clustered strongly by F measure.

This CDR3 is built from 14 residues. V gave up 3 bases and J gave up 2 bases; unmatched junction bases: 6. Germline-derived CDR1 and CDR2 are SQVTM and ANQGSEA. Unique molecular identifiers were carried by the TCR beta cDNA libraries. It was from about 0.98 to 11 million T cells that about half a million cDNA molecules came. TCRdb itself ran the PCR reads through MiXCR, one entry per CDR3 protein. Altogether approximately 730,000 distinct CDR3 sequences are present, under 60% being singletons, with the ten largest covering 4.9%. A few counts support this clonotype. No antigen is known for it. The rearrangement uses TRBV29-1 and TRBJ1-2, with 7 bases identical to TRBD1. The TCR originated in a girl aged 10 to 17 with multiple sclerosis. Sequenced material: blood. CDR3 sequence reads: CSVDHRGENYGYTF. As DNA, the CDR3 is TGCAGCGTTGACCACAGGGGTGAGAACTATGGCTACACCTTC.